This TCR beta chain was identified in a study of blood T cell repertoires in COVID-19. The CDR3 contains 12 residues. Germline V gene sequence: CDR1 GTSNPN, CDR2 SVGIG (reference sequence). V was pared by 5 bases and J by 3 bases, with 9 bases between. Per the authors' pipeline: Estimation of nucleated cell counts was performed using reference gene primer amplification. Method: immunoSEQ multiplex PCR; TCRdb's copy keeps in-frame clones and lacks some. V and J calls and clone size are copied from that table; D and trimming were computed from the DNA. The data contain hundreds of thousands of clones, 88% of them seen just once; the ten biggest clones take up over 10%. Patients at the Seattle site were enrolled during active infection and followed longitudinally.

Sequenced sample: peripheral blood. This TCR came from a woman in her forties or fifties with COVID-19, enrolled during active disease. The V call is TRBV30, the J call TRBJ2-3, with D maybe TRBD1 (6 bases). The CDR3 sequence is CAWGGQTDTQYF. The CDR3 DNA follows: TGTGCCTGGGGAGGACAGACAGATACGCAGTATTTT.